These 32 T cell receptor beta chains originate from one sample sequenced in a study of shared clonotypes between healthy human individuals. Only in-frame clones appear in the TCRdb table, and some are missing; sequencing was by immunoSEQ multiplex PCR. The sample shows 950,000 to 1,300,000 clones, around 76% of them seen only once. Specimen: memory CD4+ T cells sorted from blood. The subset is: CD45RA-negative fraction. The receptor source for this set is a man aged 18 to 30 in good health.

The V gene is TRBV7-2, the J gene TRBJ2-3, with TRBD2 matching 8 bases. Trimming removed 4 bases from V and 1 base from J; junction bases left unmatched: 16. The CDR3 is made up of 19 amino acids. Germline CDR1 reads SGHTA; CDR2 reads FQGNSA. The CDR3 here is CASSSRGGRRFAGTDTQYF. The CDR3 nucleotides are TGTGCCAGCAGCTCGAGGGGCGGGAGGCGATTCGCTGGCACAGATACGCAGTATTTT.

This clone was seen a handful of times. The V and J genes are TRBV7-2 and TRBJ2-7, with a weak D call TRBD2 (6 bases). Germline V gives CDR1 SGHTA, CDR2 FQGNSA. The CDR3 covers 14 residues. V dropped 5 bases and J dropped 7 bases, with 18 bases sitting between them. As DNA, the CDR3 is TGTGCCAGCAGCACGGGGACGACCCGGGGGGAGCAGTACTTC. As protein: CASSTGTTRGEQYF.

In DNA, the CDR3 is TGTGCCAGCAGTTACTCTGGTCAACCGAACACTGAAGCTTTCTTT. This gives the protein CASSYSGQPNTEAFF. The rearrangement uses TRBV6-5 and TRBJ1-1; D not resolved. The CDR3 sequence is 15 residues long. V was cut by 0 bases and J by 1 base, with 9 bases left in between. CDR1 MNHEY and CDR2 SVGAGI come from the germline V gene.

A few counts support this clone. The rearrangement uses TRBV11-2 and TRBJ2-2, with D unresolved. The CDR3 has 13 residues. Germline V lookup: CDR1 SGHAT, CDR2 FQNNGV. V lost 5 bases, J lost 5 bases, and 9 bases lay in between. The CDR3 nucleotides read TGTGCCAGCAGCCCCGGGTTAACCGGGGAGCTGTTTTTT. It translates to CASSPGLTGELFF.

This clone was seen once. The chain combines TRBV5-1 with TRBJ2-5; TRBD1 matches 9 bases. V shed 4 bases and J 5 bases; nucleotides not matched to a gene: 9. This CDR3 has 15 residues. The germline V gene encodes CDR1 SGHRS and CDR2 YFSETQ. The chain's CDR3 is CASSGNTGGGETQYF. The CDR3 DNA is TGCGCCAGCAGCGGCAACACAGGGGGCGGGGAGACCCAGTACTTC.

CDR3 loop: CSVEGGTGYGYTF. The CDR3 DNA reads TGCAGCGTTGAGGGAGGGACGGGCTATGGCTACACCTTC. This rearrangement joins TRBV29-1 to TRBJ1-2, with a possible D match to TRBD1 (5 bases). Germline V gene lookup returns CDR1 SQVTM and CDR2 ANQGSEA. V dropped 3 bases and J dropped 4 bases, with 12 bases sitting between them. This CDR3 has 13 amino acids.

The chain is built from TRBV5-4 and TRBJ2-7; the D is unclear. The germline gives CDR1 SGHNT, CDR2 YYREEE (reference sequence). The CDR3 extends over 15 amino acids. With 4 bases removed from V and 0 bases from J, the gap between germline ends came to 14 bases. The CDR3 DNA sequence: TGTGCCAGCAGCCCCTCCGGGTCGAGCTCCTACGAGCAGTACTTC. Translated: CASSPSGSSSYEQYF.

CDR3 region: CASSQASRNTGELFF. The CDR3 region has the DNA TGCGCCAGCAGCCAAGCTAGCCGCAACACCGGGGAGCTGTTTTTT. The gene calls are TRBV4-3 and TRBJ2-2, with a tentative D call TRBD2 (5 bases). The CDR3 sequence is 15 residues long. CDR1 is LGHNA, CDR2 YSLEER, per germline. The V end was cut by 1 base, the J end by 2 bases, with 8 bases between.

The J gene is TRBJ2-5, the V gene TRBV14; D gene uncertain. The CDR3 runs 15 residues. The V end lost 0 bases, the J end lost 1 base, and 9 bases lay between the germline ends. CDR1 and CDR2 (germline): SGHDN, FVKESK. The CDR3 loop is CASSQERAVQETQYF. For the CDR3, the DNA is TGTGCCAGCAGCCAAGAAAGGGCAGTCCAAGAGACCCAGTACTTC.

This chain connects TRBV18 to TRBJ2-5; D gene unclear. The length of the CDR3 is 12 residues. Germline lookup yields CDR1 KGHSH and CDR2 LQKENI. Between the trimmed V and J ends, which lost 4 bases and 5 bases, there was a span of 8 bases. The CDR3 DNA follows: TGTGCCAGCTCACTAAGTGGGGAGACCCAGTACTTC. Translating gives CASSLSGETQYF.

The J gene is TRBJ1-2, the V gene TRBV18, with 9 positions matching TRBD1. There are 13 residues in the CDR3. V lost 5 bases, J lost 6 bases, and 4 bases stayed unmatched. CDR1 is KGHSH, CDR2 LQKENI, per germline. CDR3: CASSSGQGNGYTF. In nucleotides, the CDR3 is TGTGCCAGCTCATCGGGACAGGGTAATGGCTACACCTTC.

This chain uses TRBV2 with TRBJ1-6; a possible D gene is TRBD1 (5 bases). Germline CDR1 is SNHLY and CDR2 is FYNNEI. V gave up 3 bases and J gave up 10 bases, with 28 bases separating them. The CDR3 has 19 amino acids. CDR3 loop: CASSDSLTLTTDRRSPLHF. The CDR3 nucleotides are TGTGCCAGCAGTGATTCTCTCACCCTTACGACAGACCGGAGATCACCCCTCCACTTT.

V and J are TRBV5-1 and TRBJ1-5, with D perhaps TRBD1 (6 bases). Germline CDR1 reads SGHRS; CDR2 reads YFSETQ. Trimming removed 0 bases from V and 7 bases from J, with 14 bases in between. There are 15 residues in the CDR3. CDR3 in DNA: TGCGCCAGCAGCTTGGCCGGACAGTCCGGACAGCCCCAGCATTTT. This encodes CASSLAGQSGQPQHF.

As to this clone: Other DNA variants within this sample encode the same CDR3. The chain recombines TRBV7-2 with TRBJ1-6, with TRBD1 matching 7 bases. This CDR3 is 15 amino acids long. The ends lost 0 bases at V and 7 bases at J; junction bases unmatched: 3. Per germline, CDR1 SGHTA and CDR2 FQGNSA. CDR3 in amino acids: CASSLAPGQNSPLHF. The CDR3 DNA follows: TGTGCCAGCAGCTTAGCTCCGGGACAGAATTCACCCCTCCACTTT.

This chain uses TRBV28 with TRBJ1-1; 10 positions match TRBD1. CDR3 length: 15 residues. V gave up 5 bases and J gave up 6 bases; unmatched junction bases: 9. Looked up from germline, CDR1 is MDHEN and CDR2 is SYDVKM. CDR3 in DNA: TGTGCCAGCAGTCCCCGACGACAGGGGGCGGCTGAAGCTTTCTTT. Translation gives CASSPRRQGAAEAFF.

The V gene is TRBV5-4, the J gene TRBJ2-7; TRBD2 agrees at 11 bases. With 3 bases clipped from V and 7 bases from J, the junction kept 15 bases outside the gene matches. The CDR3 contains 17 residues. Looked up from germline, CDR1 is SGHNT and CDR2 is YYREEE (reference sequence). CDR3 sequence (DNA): TGTGCCAGCAGCTCGGCTACTAGCGGGGGCCTTACAGGGGAGCAGTACTTC. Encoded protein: CASSSATSGGLTGEQYF. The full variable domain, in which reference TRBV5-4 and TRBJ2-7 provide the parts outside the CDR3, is ETGVTQSPTHLIKTRGQQVTLRCSSQSGHNTVSWYQQALGQGPQFIFQYYREEENGRGNFPPRFSGLQFPNYSSELNVNALELDDSALYLCASSSATSGGLTGEQYFGPGTRLTVT.

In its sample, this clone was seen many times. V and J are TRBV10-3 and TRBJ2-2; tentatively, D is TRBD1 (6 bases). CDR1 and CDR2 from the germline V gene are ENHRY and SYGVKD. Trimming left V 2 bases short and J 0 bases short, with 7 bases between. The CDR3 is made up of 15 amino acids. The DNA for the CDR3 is TGTGCCATCAGTGAGCGACAGGCGAACACCGGGGAGCTGTTTTTT. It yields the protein CAISERQANTGELFF.

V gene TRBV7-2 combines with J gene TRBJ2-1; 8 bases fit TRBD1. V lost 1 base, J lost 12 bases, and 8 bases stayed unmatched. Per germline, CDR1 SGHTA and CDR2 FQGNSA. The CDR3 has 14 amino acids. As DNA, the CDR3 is TGTGCCAGCAGCTTAGGGACAGGGACGTTAGTGCAGTTCTTC. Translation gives CASSLGTGTLVQFF.

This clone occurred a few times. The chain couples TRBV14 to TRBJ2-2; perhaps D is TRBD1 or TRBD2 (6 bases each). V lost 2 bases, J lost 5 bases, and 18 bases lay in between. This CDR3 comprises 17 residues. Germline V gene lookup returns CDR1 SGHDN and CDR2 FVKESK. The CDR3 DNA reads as TGTGCCAGCAGCCAAATCAAGGACCAGGGGAGGACCGGGGAGCTGTTTTTT. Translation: CASSQIKDQGRTGELFF.

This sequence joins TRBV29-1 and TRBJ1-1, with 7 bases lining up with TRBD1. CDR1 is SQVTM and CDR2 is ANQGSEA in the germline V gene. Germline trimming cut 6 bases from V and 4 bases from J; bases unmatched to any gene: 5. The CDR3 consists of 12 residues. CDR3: CSVKQGTTEAFF. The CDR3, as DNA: TGCAGCGTAAAACAGGGGACCACTGAAGCTTTCTTT.

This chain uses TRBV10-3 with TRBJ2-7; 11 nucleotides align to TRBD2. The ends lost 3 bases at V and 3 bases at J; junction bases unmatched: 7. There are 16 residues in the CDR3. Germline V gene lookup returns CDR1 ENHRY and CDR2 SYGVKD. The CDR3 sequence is CAISDILGTSGYEQYF. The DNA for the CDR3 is TGTGCCATCAGTGATATTCTCGGGACTAGCGGCTACGAGCAGTACTTC.

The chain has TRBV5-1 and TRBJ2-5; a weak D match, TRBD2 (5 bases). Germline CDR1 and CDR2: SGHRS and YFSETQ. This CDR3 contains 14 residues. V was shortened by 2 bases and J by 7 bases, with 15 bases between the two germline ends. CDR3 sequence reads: CASSLGLKGGTQYF. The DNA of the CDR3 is TGCGCCAGCAGCTTAGGACTTAAAGGTGGGACCCAGTACTTC.

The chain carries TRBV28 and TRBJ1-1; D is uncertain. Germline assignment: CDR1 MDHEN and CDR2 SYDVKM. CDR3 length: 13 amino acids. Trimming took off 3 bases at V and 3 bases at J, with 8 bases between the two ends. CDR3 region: CASSFRRDTEAFF. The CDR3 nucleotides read TGTGCCAGCAGTTTTCGGAGGGACACTGAAGCTTTCTTT.

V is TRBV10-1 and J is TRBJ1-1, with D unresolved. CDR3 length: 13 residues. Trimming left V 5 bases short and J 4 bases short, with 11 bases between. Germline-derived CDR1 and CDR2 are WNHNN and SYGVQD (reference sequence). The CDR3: CASSFGGSTEAFF. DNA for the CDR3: TGCGCCAGCAGTTTTGGTGGGAGCACTGAAGCTTTCTTT.

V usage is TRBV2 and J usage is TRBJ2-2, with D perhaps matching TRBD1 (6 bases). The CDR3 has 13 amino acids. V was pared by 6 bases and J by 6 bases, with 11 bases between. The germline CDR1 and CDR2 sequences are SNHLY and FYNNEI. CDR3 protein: CASSTGLAGELFF. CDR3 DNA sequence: TGTGCCAGCAGCACAGGGTTGGCCGGGGAGCTGTTTTTT. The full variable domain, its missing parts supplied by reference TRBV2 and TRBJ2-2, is EPEVTQTPSHQVTQMGQEVILRCVPISNHLYFYWYRQILGQKVEFLVSFYNNEISEKSEIFDDQFSVERPDGSNFTLKIRSTKLEDSAMYFCASSTGLAGELFFGEGSRLTVL.

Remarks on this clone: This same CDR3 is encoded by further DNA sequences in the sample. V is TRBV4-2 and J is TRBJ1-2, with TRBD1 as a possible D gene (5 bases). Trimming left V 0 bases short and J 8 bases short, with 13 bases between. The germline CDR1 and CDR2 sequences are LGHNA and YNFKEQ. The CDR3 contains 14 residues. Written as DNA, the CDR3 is TGTGCCAGCAGCCAAGATATCAGGGCAGGAGGCTACACCTTC. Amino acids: CASSQDIRAGGYTF.

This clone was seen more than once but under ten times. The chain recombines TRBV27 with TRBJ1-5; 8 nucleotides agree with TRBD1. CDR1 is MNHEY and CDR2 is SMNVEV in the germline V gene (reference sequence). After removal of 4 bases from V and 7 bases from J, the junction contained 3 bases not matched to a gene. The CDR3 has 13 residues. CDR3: CASSYRGGQPQHF. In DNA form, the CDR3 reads TGTGCCAGCAGTTACAGGGGGGGCCAGCCCCAGCATTTT.

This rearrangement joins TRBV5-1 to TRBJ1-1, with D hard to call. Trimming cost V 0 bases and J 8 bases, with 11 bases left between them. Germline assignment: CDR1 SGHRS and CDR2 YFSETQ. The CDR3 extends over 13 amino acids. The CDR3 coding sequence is TGCGCCAGCAGCTTGGGGCAGCTCAAAGAAGCTTTCTTT. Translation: CASSLGQLKEAFF.

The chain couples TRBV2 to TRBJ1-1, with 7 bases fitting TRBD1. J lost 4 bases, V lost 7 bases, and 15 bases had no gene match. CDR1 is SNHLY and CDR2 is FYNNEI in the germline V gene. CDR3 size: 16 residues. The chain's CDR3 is CASTLHATGKGTEAFF. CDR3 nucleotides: TGTGCCAGCACCCTCCACGCGACAGGGAAAGGCACTGAAGCTTTCTTT.

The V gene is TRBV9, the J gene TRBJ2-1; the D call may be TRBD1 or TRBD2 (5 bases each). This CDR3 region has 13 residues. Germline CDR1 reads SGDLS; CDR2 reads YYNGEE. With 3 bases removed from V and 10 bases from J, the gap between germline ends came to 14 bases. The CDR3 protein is CASSARSGTEQFF. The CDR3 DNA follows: TGTGCCAGCAGCGCTCGATCGGGGACCGAGCAGTTCTTC.

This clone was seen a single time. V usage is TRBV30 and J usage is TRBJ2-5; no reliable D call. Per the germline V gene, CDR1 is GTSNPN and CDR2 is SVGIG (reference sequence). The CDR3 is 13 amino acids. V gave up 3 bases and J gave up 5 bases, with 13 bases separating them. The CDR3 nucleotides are TGTGCCTGGAGAGAGCTCCCGGCGGAGACCCAGTACTTC. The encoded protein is CAWRELPAETQYF.

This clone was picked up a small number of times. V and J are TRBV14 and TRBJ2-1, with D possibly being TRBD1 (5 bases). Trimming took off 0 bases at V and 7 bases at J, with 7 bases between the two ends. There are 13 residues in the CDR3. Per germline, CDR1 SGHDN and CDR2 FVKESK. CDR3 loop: CASSQDKGNEQFF. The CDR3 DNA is TGTGCCAGCAGCCAAGATAAGGGGAATGAGCAGTTCTTC.